The next 9 T cell receptor beta chains were all read from a single sample in a study of cytomegalovirus exposure and HLA in healthy donors. In the PCR, 60 Vbeta and 13 Jbeta primers were used. The protocol was immunoSEQ multiplex PCR, while the TCRdb copy is restricted to in-frame clones and leaves out a portion. The profile shows tens of thousands of clones, more than 60% of them singletons. Specimen: PBMCs. The receptors originated from a man aged 35-49 years in good health and CMV-seronegative.

The chain employs TRBV29-1 and TRBJ2-1; a weak D match, TRBD2 (5 bases). The V gene lost 0 bases and the J gene lost 10 bases, with 10 bases spanning the gap. Looked up from germline, CDR1 is SQVTM and CDR2 is ANQGSEA. The CDR3 sequence is 12 residues long. CDR3: CSVEEGRGEQFF. CDR3 nucleotides: TGCAGCGTTGAAGAGGGCCGAGGGGAGCAGTTCTTC.

The table lists this clone with a count of one. The chain links TRBV28 to TRBJ2-7; 7 nucleotides align to TRBD2. The CDR3 consists of 14 residues. Germline-derived CDR1 and CDR2 are MDHEN and SYDVKM. Trimming at V came to 2 bases and at J to 3 bases, leaving 4 bases not matched to a gene. The CDR3 sequence: CASSLGLEHYEQYF. CDR3 sequence (DNA): TGTGCCAGCAGTTTAGGACTAGAACACTACGAGCAGTACTTC.

V usage is TRBV9 and J usage is TRBJ1-1; no reliable D call. Per germline, CDR1 SGDLS and CDR2 YYNGEE. Deletions cut 0 bases from V and 3 bases from J, with 9 bases between. This CDR3 spans 14 amino acids. Here the CDR3 DNA reads TGTGCCAGCAGCGTAGGTGGCGCGGACACTGAAGCTTTCTTT. Protein sequence: CASSVGGADTEAFF.

This clone was recorded only once. The chain employs TRBV6-5 and TRBJ2-7; 9 nucleotides align to TRBD1. Trimming removed 6 bases from V and 3 bases from J; junction bases left unmatched: 6. The CDR3 is made up of 14 amino acids. The germline V gene has CDR1 MNHEY and CDR2 SVGAGI. The CDR3 nucleotides read TGTGCCAGCAGAAACCCGGGACAGGGCTACGAGCAGTACTTC. Translation: CASRNPGQGYEQYF.

This clone is a singleton in its sample. The junction and the germline gene differ at one end; a read error may be behind it. The genes are TRBV30 and TRBJ2-1; D is unclear. Germline CDR1 is GTSNPN and CDR2 is SVGIG (reference sequence). CDR3 length: 13 residues. The CDR3 loop is CAWSGFNLRLSVF. CDR3 coding DNA: TGTGCCTGGAGTGGATTTAACTTACGACTTTCGGTCTTC.

The chain combines TRBV5-1 with TRBJ2-7; 10 positions agree with TRBD1. The CDR3 length is 16 residues. Germline loops: CDR1 SGHRS, CDR2 YFSETQ. The junction had 12 bases not matched to a gene; V was cut back by 4 bases and J by 5 bases. The CDR3 loop is CASSPPLGQGYHEQYF. CDR3 nucleotides: TGCGCCAGCAGCCCCCCTTTGGGACAGGGGTACCACGAGCAGTACTTC.

The chain employs TRBV6-5 and TRBJ1-5; D unclear. The CDR3 totals 14 residues. Trimming took off 7 bases at V and 6 bases at J, with 16 bases between the two ends. The germline V gene encodes CDR1 MNHEY and CDR2 SVGAGI. The CDR3 nucleotides read TGTGCCAGCAAAATGGACCGTGCGGGTCAGCCCCAGCATTTT. It specifies CASKMDRAGQPQHF.

The J gene is TRBJ2-7, the V gene TRBV5-1; 10 positions agree with TRBD1. This CDR3 is built from 14 residues. The V segment lost 5 bases and the J segment 7 bases; nucleotides outside the gene matches: 9. The germline gives CDR1 SGHRS, CDR2 YFSETQ. The CDR3 nucleotides read TGCGCCAGCAGACTCGGGACAGGGGTTGGGGAGCAGTACTTC. Translating gives CASRLGTGVGEQYF. The complete variable domain, with remaining parts taken from reference TRBV5-1 and TRBJ2-7, reads KAGVTQTPRYLIKTRGQQVTLSCSPISGHRSVSWYQQTPGQGLQFLFEYFSETQRNKGNFPGRFSGRQFSNSRSEMNVSTLELGDSALYLCASRLGTGVGEQYFGPGTRLTVT.

The chain recombines TRBV7-9 with TRBJ2-7; 8 bases map to TRBD1. With V trimmed by 3 bases and J by 5 bases, 9 bases remained unmatched. The CDR3 consists of 15 residues. Per the germline V gene, CDR1 is SEHNR and CDR2 is FQNEAQ (reference sequence). CDR3 loop: CASSFQGAHQNEQYF. In nucleotides, the CDR3 is TGTGCCAGCAGCTTTCAGGGGGCACATCAGAACGAGCAGTACTTC.